These 3 T cell receptor beta chains were sequenced from one sample in a study of monozygotic twins with inflammatory bowel disease. TCRdb derives one entry per CDR3 protein from the 5' RACE reads, leaving out DNA. Seen in this sample are more than 300,000 distinct CDR3 sequences; the ten most common clones hold approximately 2.8%. The specimen sequenced was blood. All receptors derive from a human donor with ulcerative colitis or Crohn's disease, or a healthy co-twin of an affected twin (not recorded which).

This chain connects TRBV2 to TRBJ2-2; TCRdb names TRBD1, which stays unverified in the absence of DNA. The CDR3 is 15 amino acids. Germline CDR1 SNHLY, CDR2 FYNNEI. The CDR3 loop is CASTRQGFNTGELFF.

The genes are TRBV7-2 and TRBJ2-7; the TRBD1 assignment by TCRdb is unverifiable without DNA. The germline CDR1 and CDR2 sequences are SGHTA and FQGNSA. This CDR3 has 15 residues. The CDR3 spells CASSLAGQLPIKALF. Drawing the rest from reference TRBV7-2 and TRBJ2-7, the complete variable domain is GAGVSQSPSNKVTEKGKDVELRCDPISGHTALYWYRQSLGQGLEFLIYFQGNSAPDKSGLPSDRFSAERTGGSVSTLTIQRTQQEDSAVYLCASSLAGQLPIKALFGPGTRLTVT.

The rearrangement uses TRBV27 and TRBJ2-7. The CDR3 loop spans 16 amino acids. CDR1 MNHEY and CDR2 SMNVEV come from the germline V gene (reference sequence). The CDR3 sequence is CASSPSGGDFPYEQYF.